What follows describes a single T cell receptor (beta chain). In the authors' workflow: Reference gene primers were amplified, and this amplification served to estimate nucleated cell counts. The method was immunoSEQ multiplex PCR; TCRdb's version includes in-frame clones alone and lacks a portion of them. V, J and clone size derive from that table, while D and trimming were established from the DNA sequence. Counted here are 130,000 or so clones, about 80% occurring once; the ten biggest clones make up more than 8.5%. These data belong to a study of blood T cell repertoires in COVID-19. Study as a whole: PBMCs, B-cell-depleted T cells, or T cells provided the cDNA or gDNA that made up the material.

Germline V gene lookup returns CDR1 LNHDA and CDR2 SQIVND (reference sequence). This CDR3 spans 14 amino acids. V was shortened by 4 bases and J by 4 bases, with 11 bases between the two germline ends. This chain uses TRBV19 with TRBJ1-5, with no clear D. This TCR was recovered from a man in his fifties or sixties who had recovered from COVID-19. Sequencing was carried out using PBMCs or T cells enriched from blood (not recorded which). CDR3 in DNA: TGTGCCAGTAGTACAGGCCCGGGGAATCAGCCCCAGCATTTT. This encodes CASSTGPGNQPQHF.